These 21 T cell receptor beta chains were all obtained from the same sample, sequenced in a study of blood T cell repertoires in COVID-19. Produced via immunoSEQ multiplex PCR; TCRdb's table is partial and in-frame only. Of 110,000 to 150,000 clones listed, approximately 78% are singletons. Sequencing used PBMCs or T cells enriched from blood (not recorded which). Every receptor here comes from a woman aged 45-65 years who had recovered from COVID-19.

Here the CDR3 DNA reads TGCGCCAGCAGAAACATAGCGGGGTACCAAGAGACCCAGTACTTC. Translated, it gives CASRNIAGYQETQYF. V is TRBV5-1 and J is TRBJ2-5; 8 bases are a match to TRBD2. CDR3 length equals 15 residues. Unmatched junction bases numbered 6, after V lost 5 bases and J lost 0 bases. The germline CDR1 and CDR2 sequences are SGHRS and YFSETQ.

This chain connects TRBV28 to TRBJ1-3, with 7 nucleotides matching TRBD1. CDR1 is MDHEN and CDR2 is SYDVKM in the germline V gene. J lost 5 bases, V lost 4 bases, and 5 bases had no gene match. This CDR3 spans 14 amino acids. CDR3 in DNA: TGTGCCAGCAGTTCACAGGGGTCCAGAAACACCATATATTTT. Translation gives CASSSQGSRNTIYF. The full variable domain, in which reference TRBV28 and TRBJ1-3 provide the parts outside the CDR3, is DVKVTQSSRYLVKRTGEKVFLECVQDMDHENMFWYRQDPGLGLRLIYFSYDVKMKEKGDIPEGYSVSREKKERFSLILESASTNQTSMYLCASSSQGSRNTIYFGEGSWLTVV.

The chain links TRBV24-1 to TRBJ2-2; 7 bases align to TRBD1. Per the germline V gene, CDR1 is KGHDR and CDR2 is SFDVKD. J gave up 4 bases and V 2 bases, and 9 bases lay outside the gene matches. This CDR3 spans 17 amino acids. CDR3 amino acids: CATSDSGQTLGTGELFF. The CDR3 DNA is TGTGCCACCAGTGATTCGGGACAGACCCTGGGCACCGGGGAGCTGTTTTTT.

This clone has only one observation. The chain joins TRBV6-1 to TRBJ2-7; tentative D call: TRBD2 (6 bases). V was shortened by 3 bases and J by 5 bases, with 8 bases between the two germline ends. The V gene's germline CDR1 is MNHNS and CDR2 SASEGT. This CDR3 region has 12 residues. In DNA, the CDR3 is TGTGCCAGCAGTGACCCGGGGGACGAGCAGTACTTC. This sequence encodes CASSDPGDEQYF.

V gene TRBV9 combines with J gene TRBJ1-1, with TRBD1 identical over 10 bases. This CDR3 spans 13 amino acids. The germline gives CDR1 SGDLS, CDR2 YYNGEE. V lost 7 bases, J lost 4 bases, and 4 bases stayed unmatched. The CDR3 here is CASGQGGGTEAFF. The CDR3 DNA is TGTGCCAGCGGACAGGGGGGAGGCACTGAAGCTTTCTTT.

This sequence joins TRBV6-1 and TRBJ1-5, with 7 bases aligning to TRBD1. The V gene's germline CDR1 is MNHNS and CDR2 SASEGT. The CDR3 has 13 residues. Trimming cost V 3 bases and J 7 bases; bases outside gene matches: 3. The CDR3 DNA follows: TGTGCCAGCAGTGATGACAGGGAACAGCCCCAGCATTTT. It translates to CASSDDREQPQHF.

CDR3 coding DNA: TGCAGCGTCGTGGGGGCTGCAGATACGCAGTATTTT. Its translation is CSVVGAADTQYF. The chain recombines TRBV29-1 with TRBJ2-3, with a tentative D call TRBD1 (6 bases). Germline V lookup: CDR1 SQVTM, CDR2 ANQGSEA. The length of the CDR3 is 12 residues. V was shortened by 6 bases and J by 4 bases, with 11 bases between the two germline ends.

The chain employs TRBV7-8 and TRBJ1-3; no firm D call. Germline assignment: CDR1 SGHVS and CDR2 FQNEAQ. The CDR3 length is 15 residues. Trimming took 6 bases from V and 0 from J, leaving 12 bases between them. The CDR3 DNA reads TGTGCCAGCAGACTGGACTCGAGCTCTGGAAACACCATATATTTT. Its protein product is CASRLDSSSGNTIYF.

A remark on this clone: Other DNA sequences in this sample translate to the same CDR3. The V and J genes are TRBV4-1 and TRBJ1-2; TRBD1 agrees at 9 bases. The CDR3 runs 13 residues. The germline V gene has CDR1 MGHRA and CDR2 YSYEKL. Trimming at V came to 3 bases and at J to 6 bases, leaving 2 bases not matched to a gene. Written as DNA, the CDR3 is TGCGCCAGCAGCCAGGGACAGGGAGATGGCTACACCTTC. This gives the protein CASSQGQGDGYTF.

V and J are TRBV28 and TRBJ1-1; 8 bases line up with TRBD1. Losses at the gene ends were 4 bases for V and 7 bases for J; bases not matched to a gene: 8. The CDR3 consists of 14 residues. Germline CDR1 and CDR2: MDHEN and SYDVKM. The CDR3 region is CASSSQGAGYEAFF. CDR3 coding DNA: TGTGCCAGCAGTTCCCAGGGGGCTGGATATGAAGCTTTCTTT.

The V and J genes are TRBV12-3 or TRBV12-4 and TRBJ1-3; no reliable D call. CDR3 length equals 12 residues. Trimming shortened V by 2 bases and J by 6 bases, and 5 bases separated the two germline ends. DNA for the CDR3: TGTGCCAGCAGTTTAACAATAAACACCATATATTTT. This translates into CASSLTINTIYF.

This rearrangement joins TRBV18 to TRBJ1-1, with D perhaps matching TRBD1 (5 bases). The CDR3 is 14 residues long. Trimming shortened V by 3 bases and J by 2 bases, and 10 bases separated the two germline ends. CDR1 is KGHSH, CDR2 LQKENI, per germline. The CDR3 is CASSPTVGNTEAFF. CDR3 sequence (DNA): TGTGCCAGCTCACCGACAGTAGGAAACACTGAAGCTTTCTTT.

This rearrangement joins TRBV7-2 to TRBJ1-3; maybe TRBD1 (6 bases). Per germline, CDR1 SGHTA and CDR2 FQGNSA. Trimming cost V 5 bases and J 4 bases, with 9 bases left between them. The CDR3 length is 13 residues. This chain's CDR3 is CASSRTAGNTIYF. Here the CDR3 DNA reads TGTGCCAGCAGCCGGACAGCCGGAAACACCATATATTTT.

The rearrangement uses TRBV5-4 and TRBJ2-7; 8 nucleotides agree with TRBD1. The V segment lost 5 bases and the J segment 2 bases; nucleotides outside the gene matches: 9. The CDR3 runs 15 residues. Germline V gene sequence: CDR1 SGHNT, CDR2 YYREEE (reference sequence). The CDR3: CASRRRDRTTYEQYF. The CDR3 coding sequence is TGTGCCAGCAGGCGCCGGGACAGGACCACCTACGAGCAGTACTTC.

V is TRBV4-2 and J is TRBJ1-2; 10 nucleotides match TRBD1. This CDR3 contains 17 residues. V trimming: 0 bases; J trimming: 4 bases; junction bases outside the gene matches: 8. Germline lookup yields CDR1 LGHNA and CDR2 YNFKEQ. The CDR3 sequence is CASSQESPGQGPYGYTF. As DNA, the CDR3 is TGTGCCAGCAGCCAAGAGTCCCCGGGACAGGGGCCCTATGGCTACACCTTC.

This clone was seen many times. V gene TRBV3-1 (or the pseudogene TRBV3-2) combines with J gene TRBJ1-1; D gene ambiguous. V was pared by 4 bases and J by 3 bases, with 12 bases between. The germline CDR1 and CDR2 sequences are LGHDT and YNNKEL (reference sequence). CDR3 length equals 14 residues. CDR3 residues: CASSLRHGDTEAFF. CDR3 nucleotide sequence: TGTGCCAGCAGCCTGAGGCACGGGGACACTGAAGCTTTCTTT.

The chain combines TRBV27 with TRBJ2-5, with 7 bases that match TRBD1. The germline V gene encodes CDR1 MNHEY and CDR2 SMNVEV (reference sequence). Trimming cost V 5 bases and J 5 bases; bases outside gene matches: 5. The length of the CDR3 is 13 residues. In DNA, the CDR3 is TGTGCCAGCAGTAGAGGGGGCCTGGAGACCCAGTACTTC. Protein: CASSRGGLETQYF.

This clone was seen only once. This chain connects TRBV4-1 to TRBJ2-3, with D hard to call. Germline V gene sequence: CDR1 MGHRA, CDR2 YSYEKL. Deletions cut 0 bases from V and 2 bases from J, with 15 bases between. The CDR3 loop spans 17 amino acids. The CDR3 loop reads CASSQELAAVNTDTQYF. In DNA form, the CDR3 reads TGCGCCAGCAGCCAAGAATTGGCCGCGGTTAACACAGATACGCAGTATTTT.

V usage is TRBV29-1 and J usage is TRBJ1-1; TRBD1 agrees at 9 bases. Germline V gene lookup returns CDR1 SQVTM and CDR2 ANQGSEA. CDR3 length: 13 residues. J lost 4 bases, V lost 6 bases, and 6 bases had no gene match. CDR3 sequence (DNA): TGCAGCGTCGAACAGGGGGCCCTCACTGAAGCTTTCTTT. This gives the protein CSVEQGALTEAFF.

This clone was found a few times. The genes are TRBV19 and TRBJ2-1, with 13 bases lining up with TRBD2. Trimming removed 4 bases from V and 7 bases from J; junction bases left unmatched: 4. CDR3 length equals 15 residues. Germline CDR1 and CDR2: LNHDA and SQIVND (reference sequence). CDR3 loop: CASSRTSGGLNEQFF. The CDR3 coding sequence is TGTGCCAGTAGTAGGACTAGCGGGGGTCTGAATGAGCAGTTCTTC.

J is TRBJ2-7 and V is TRBV5-4; 8 nucleotides agree with TRBD2. There are 15 residues in the CDR3. The germline V gene has CDR1 SGHNT and CDR2 YYREEE (reference sequence). J was trimmed by 2 bases and V by 4 bases; bases with no gene match: 8. The CDR3: CASSRGLALTYEQYV. As DNA, the CDR3 is TGTGCCAGCAGCCGTGGACTAGCTCTAACCTACGAGCAGTACGTC.